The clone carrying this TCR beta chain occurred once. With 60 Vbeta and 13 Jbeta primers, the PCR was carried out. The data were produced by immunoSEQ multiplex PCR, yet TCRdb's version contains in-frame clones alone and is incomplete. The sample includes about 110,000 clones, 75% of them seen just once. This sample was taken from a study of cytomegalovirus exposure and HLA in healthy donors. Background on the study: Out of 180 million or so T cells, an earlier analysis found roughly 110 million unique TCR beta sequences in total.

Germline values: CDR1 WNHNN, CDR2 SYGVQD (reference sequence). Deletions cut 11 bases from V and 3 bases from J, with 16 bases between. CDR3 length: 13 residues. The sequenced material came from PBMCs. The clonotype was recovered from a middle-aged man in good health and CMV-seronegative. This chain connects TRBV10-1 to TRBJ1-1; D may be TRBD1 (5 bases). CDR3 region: CAHHPGEDTEAFF. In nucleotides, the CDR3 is TGCGCCCACCACCCGGGGGAAGACACTGAAGCTTTCTTT.